This record looks at one T cell receptor beta chain sequence and its context. As yet, its antigen is unknown. The source of the sample is a study of cytomegalovirus exposure and HLA in healthy donors. Study conclusions and caveats: In the 95 to 150 validation repertoires, a later analysis found that first-cohort TCR clusters tended to co-occur.

Assay: immunoSEQ multiplex PCR; the TCRdb copy retains only in-frame clones and omits some. This sample yields 50,000 to 65,000 clones, of which 89% are seen a single time; more than 14% belongs to the top ten. V lost 5 bases and J lost 9; bases outside the gene matches: 11. CDR3 size: 15 residues. In germline, CDR1 is SEHNR, CDR2 FQNEAQ (reference sequence). This TCR was recovered from a woman between 18 and 30 years old in good health and CMV-seronegative. The V gene is TRBV7-9, the J gene TRBJ2-3; TRBD2 aligns across 10 bases. Input material: PBMCs. CDR3 sequence (DNA): TGTGCCAGCAGCCCGAGGACTAGCGGTGGGGGGACGCAGTATTTT. It codes for CASSPRTSGGGTQYF.